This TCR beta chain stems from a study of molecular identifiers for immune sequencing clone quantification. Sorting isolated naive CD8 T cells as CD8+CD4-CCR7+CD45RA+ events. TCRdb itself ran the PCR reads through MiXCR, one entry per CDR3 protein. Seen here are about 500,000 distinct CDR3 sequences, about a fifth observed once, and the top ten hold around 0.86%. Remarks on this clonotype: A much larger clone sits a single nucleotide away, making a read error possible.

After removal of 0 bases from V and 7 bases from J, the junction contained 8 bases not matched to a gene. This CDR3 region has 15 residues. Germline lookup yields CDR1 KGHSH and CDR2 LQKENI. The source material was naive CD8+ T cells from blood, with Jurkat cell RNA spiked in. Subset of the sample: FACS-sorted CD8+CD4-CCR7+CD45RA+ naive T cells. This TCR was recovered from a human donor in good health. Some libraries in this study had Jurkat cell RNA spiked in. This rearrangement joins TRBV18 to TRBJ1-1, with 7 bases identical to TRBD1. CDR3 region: CASSPPETGWGEAFF. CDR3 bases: TGTGCCAGCTCACCACCCGAGACAGGGTGGGGTGAAGCTTTCTTT.